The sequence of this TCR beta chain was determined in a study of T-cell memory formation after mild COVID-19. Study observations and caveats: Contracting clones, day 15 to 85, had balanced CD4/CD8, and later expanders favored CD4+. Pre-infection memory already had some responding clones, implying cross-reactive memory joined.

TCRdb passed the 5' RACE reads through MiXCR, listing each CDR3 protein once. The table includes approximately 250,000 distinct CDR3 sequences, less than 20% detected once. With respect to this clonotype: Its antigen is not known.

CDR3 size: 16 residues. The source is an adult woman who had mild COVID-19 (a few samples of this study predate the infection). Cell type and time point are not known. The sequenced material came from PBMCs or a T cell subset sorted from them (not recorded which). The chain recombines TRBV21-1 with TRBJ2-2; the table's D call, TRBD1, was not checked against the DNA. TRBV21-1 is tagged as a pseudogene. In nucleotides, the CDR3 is TGTGCCAGCAGCAAACGACAGATCTTGGGGACCGGGGAGCTGTTTTTT. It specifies CASSKRQILGTGELFF.